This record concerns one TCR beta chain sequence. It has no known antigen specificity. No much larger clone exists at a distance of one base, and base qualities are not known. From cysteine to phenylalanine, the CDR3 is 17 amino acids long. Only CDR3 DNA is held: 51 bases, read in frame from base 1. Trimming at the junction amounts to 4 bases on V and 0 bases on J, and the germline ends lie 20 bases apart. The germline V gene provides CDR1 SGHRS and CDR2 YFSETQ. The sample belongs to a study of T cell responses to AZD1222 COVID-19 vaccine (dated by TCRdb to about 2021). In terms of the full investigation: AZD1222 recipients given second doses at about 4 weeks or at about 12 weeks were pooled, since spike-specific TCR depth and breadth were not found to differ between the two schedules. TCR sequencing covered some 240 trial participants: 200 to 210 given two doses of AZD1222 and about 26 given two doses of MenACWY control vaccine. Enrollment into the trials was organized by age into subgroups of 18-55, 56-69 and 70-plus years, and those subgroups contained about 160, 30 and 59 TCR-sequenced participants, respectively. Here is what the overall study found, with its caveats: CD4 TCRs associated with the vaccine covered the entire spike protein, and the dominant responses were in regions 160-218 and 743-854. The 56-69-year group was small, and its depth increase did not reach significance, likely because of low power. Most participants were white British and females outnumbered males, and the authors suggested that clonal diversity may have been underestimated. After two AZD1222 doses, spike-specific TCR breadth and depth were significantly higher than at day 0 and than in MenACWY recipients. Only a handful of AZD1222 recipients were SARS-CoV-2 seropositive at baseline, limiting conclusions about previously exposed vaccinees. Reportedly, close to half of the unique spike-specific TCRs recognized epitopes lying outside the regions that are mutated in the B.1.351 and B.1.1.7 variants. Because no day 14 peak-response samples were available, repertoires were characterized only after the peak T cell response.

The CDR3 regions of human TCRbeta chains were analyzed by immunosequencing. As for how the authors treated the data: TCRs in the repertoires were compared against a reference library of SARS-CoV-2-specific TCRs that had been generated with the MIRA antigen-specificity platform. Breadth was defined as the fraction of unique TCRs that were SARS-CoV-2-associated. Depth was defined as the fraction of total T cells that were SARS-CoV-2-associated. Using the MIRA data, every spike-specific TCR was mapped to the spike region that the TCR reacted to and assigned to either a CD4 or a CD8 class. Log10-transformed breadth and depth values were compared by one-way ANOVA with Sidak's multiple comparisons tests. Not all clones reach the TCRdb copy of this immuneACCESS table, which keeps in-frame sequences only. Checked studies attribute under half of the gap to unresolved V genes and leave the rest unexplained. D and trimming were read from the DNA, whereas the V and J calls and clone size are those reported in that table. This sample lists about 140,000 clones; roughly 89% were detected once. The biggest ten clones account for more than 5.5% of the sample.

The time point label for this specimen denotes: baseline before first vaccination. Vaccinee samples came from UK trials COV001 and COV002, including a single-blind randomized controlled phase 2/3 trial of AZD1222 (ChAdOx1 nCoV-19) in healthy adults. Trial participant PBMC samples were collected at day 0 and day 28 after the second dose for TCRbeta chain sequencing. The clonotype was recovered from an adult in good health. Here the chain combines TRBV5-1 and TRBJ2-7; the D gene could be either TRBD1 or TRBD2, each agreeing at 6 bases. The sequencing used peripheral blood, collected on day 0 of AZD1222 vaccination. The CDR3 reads CASSQEGGDPYSYEQYF. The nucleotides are TGCGCCAGCAGCCAGGAGGGGGGCGACCCGTACTCCTACGAGCAGTACTTC.